A selection of T cell receptor beta chains follows, all from one sample in a study of CD8 T cells in Susac syndrome. TCRdb re-analysed the immunoSEQ multiplex PCR reads in MiXCR, keeping a single row per CDR3 protein. The sample contains around 160,000 distinct CDR3 sequences, roughly 94% of which appear only once. The sequencing input was CD4+ T cells from PBMCs. These receptors were obtained from a human donor with multiple sclerosis. Each CDR3 is given with its conserved first and last residue. D genes are given only for firm matches. Clone size, where shown, is once, few, many, or a class for clones that have expanded.

size	J	V	D	DNA	CDR3
.	TRBJ2-5	TRBV20-1	.	TGCAGTGCTAGATCCGACAGAGGGGAGACCCAGTACTTC	CSARSDRGETQYF
.	TRBJ1-2	TRBV24-1	.	TGTGCCACCAGTGATTCACAAACTTCAGGGGTTCGACACTTC	CATSDSQTSGVRHF
.	TRBJ1-2	TRBV11-2	.	TGTGCCAGCAGCACCCAACAGGGAACTGGCTACACCTTC	CASSTQQGTGYTF
few	TRBJ1-2	TRBV5-1	.	TGCGCCAGCAGCTTGGAAGGCAGAAAGAACTATGGCTACACCTTC	CASSLEGRKNYGYTF
.	TRBJ2-3	TRBV6-1	.	TGTGCCAGCAGTGAGGTCTGGGGTGATACGCAGTATTTT	CASSEVWGDTQYF
.	TRBJ1-1	TRBV18	.	TGTGCCAGCTCATACAACGCCCAGAACACTGAAGCTTTCTTT	CASSYNAQNTEAFF
.	TRBJ2-1	TRBV9	TRBD2	TGTGCCAGCAGCGAAACCGGGACTAGAAGTAATGAGCAGTTCTTC	CASSETGTRSNEQFF
.	TRBJ2-7	TRBV30	TRBD1	TGTGCCTGGAGTCCTACCCCGGGACAGGGGGCGCGTTTATACGAGCAGTACTTC	CAWSPTPGQGARLYEQYF
.	TRBJ2-7	TRBV5-8	TRBD1	TGTGCCAGCAGCTGGACCGGGACAGGGTTTTCCGGGCAGTACTTC	CASSWTGTGFSGQYF
.	TRBJ2-7	TRBV20-1	TRBD2	TGCAGTGCCCGGGACTACGGACCTTACGAGCAGTACTTC	CSARDYGPYEQYF
.	TRBJ2-2	TRBV20-1	TRBD1	TGCAGTGCTAAGGGACAGGCCAACACCGGGGAGCTGTTTTTT	CSAKGQANTGELFF
.	TRBJ1-5	TRBV9	.	TGTGCCAGCAGCGCAACGGACGTTAATCAGCCCCAGCATTTT	CASSATDVNQPQHF
.	TRBJ1-1	TRBV5-4	.	TGTGCCAGCAGCTTGCGGCCGAACACTGAAGCTTTCTTT	CASSLRPNTEAFF
.	TRBJ2-7	TRBV18	.	TGTGCCAGCTCACCAGAGAGCAGCTCCTACGAGCAGTACTTC	CASSPESSSYEQYF
.	TRBJ2-7	TRBV11-2	TRBD1	TGTGCCAGCAGCTTTCAGACAGGGTATTTCTACGAGCAGTACTTC	CASSFQTGYFYEQYF
.	TRBJ2-7	TRBV6-6	.	TGTGCCAGCAGGTTCCGGGACCCTCTGGAGCAGTACTTC	CASRFRDPLEQYF
.	TRBJ1-3	TRBV30	.	TGTGCCTGGAGTTTCGGAGAAAACACCATATATTTT	CAWSFGENTIYF
.	TRBJ1-5	TRBV7-6	.	TGTGCCAGCAGCTCAGAATCGAGCCAGCCCCAGCATTTT	CASSSESSQPQHF
.	TRBJ2-3	TRBV30	TRBD2	TGTGCCTGGAGTACCCTAGCGGGAGGGGATACGCAGTATTTT	CAWSTLAGGDTQYF
.	TRBJ1-2	TRBV19	.	TGTGCCAGTAGTATGGTCGGAAACTATGGCTACACCTTC	CASSMVGNYGYTF
.	TRBJ1-5	TRBV20-1	.	TGCAGTGCTGGCGACAGGCTCCAGCCCCAGCATTTT	CSAGDRLQPQHF
.	TRBJ1-4	TRBV5-1	TRBD1	TGCGCCAGCAGCAGAACAGGGGCCTCAACTAATGAAAAACTGTTTTTT	CASSRTGASTNEKLFF
.	TRBJ2-5	TRBV4-1	.	TGCGCCAGCAGCCAGCTAGCTCTGCAGACCCAGTACTTC	CASSQLALQTQYF
.	TRBJ2-7	TRBV9	.	TGTGCCAGCAGCGTAGGAAGGGAAGGAGGGCACGAGCAGTACTTC	CASSVGREGGHEQYF
once	TRBJ2-7	TRBV11-2	TRBD1	TGTGCCAGCAGCTTCTCACTTACCGGGACAGGGACCTCCTACGAGCAGTACTTC	CASSFSLTGTGTSYEQYF
.	TRBJ1-5	TRBV27	.	TGTGCCAGCAGAAAACTTCCTGATGACCTCAAGGGGCCCCAGCATTTT	CASRKLPDDLKGPQHF
.	TRBJ2-3	TRBV2	TRBD2	TGTGCCAGCAGCGACGGACTAGCGGGAATCACAGATACGCAGTATTTT	CASSDGLAGITDTQYF
.	TRBJ2-1	TRBV5-1	.	TGCGCCAGCAGCCACAGGGGAGGGGATGAGCAGTTCTTC	CASSHRGGDEQFF
.	TRBJ1-1	TRBV20-1	.	TGCAGTGCTAAGGGACCAGAGCGGGGGACTGAAGCTTTCTTT	CSAKGPERGTEAFF
.	TRBJ2-6	TRBV9	.	TGTGCCAGCAGCGCGACAGCCACCTCTGGGGCCAACGTCCTGACTTTC	CASSATATSGANVLTF
.	TRBJ2-5	TRBV3-1	.	TGTGCCAGCAGCCCGGGACATTTGGGAGAGACCCAGTACTTC	CASSPGHLGETQYF
.	TRBJ1-1	TRBV10-3	.	TGTGCCATCAGTGAGCCGAATTCCGGGACCCGCGGTGAAGCTTTCTTT	CAISEPNSGTRGEAFF
.	TRBJ2-1	TRBV12-3/TRBV12-4	.	TGTGCCAGCTCGAGGGGGGAGAGCTCCTACAATGAGCAGTTCTTC	CASSRGESSYNEQFF
.	TRBJ1-4	TRBV2	.	TGTGCCAGCAGTGAGTTAGCCCTCTGGGAAAAACTGTTTTTT	CASSELALWEKLFF
once	TRBJ2-7	TRBV5-1	TRBD1	TGCGCCAGCAGCTTGGGCGTTTGGGACAGTTTAAACGAGCAGTACTTC	CASSLGVWDSLNEQYF
.	TRBJ2-3	TRBV7-2	TRBD1	TGTGCCAGTAGACAGGGCGGGCAAGATACGCAGTATTTT	CASRQGGQDTQYF
once	TRBJ2-1	TRBV7-3	.	TGTGCCAGCACCTCCGGCGCATACAATGAGCAGTTCTTC	CASTSGAYNEQFF
once	TRBJ2-5	TRBV6-2/TRBV6-3	TRBD2	TGTGCCAGCAGGTTATTCGGGACTAGCGGGAGGATAGAGACCCAGTACTTC	CASRLFGTSGRIETQYF
few	TRBJ2-2	TRBV7-3	.	TGTGCCAGCAGTCCGAGAGACACCGGGGAGCTGTTTTTT	CASSPRDTGELFF
.	TRBJ1-1	TRBV30	.	TGTGCCTGGAGGAAGGGGACGTCCGAAGCTTTCTTT	CAWRKGTSEAFF
.	TRBJ2-7	TRBV27	.	TGTGCCAGCAGTTTAAACGGGGTTGCTTACGAGCAGTACTTC	CASSLNGVAYEQYF
.	TRBJ2-2	TRBV12-3/TRBV12-4	TRBD1	TGTGCCAGCAGTTTCGGGACAGGGGTGCGCGGGGAGCTGTTTTTT	CASSFGTGVRGELFF
.	TRBJ2-7	TRBV18	.	TGTGCCAGCTCACCGACGGGACCGTCCCCTGGCGAGCAGTACTTC	CASSPTGPSPGEQYF
.	TRBJ1-1	TRBV4-2	.	TGTGCCAGCAGCCAAGAAAGGACTGAAGCTTTCTTT	CASSQERTEAFF
.	TRBJ1-2	TRBV3-1	.	TGTGCCAGCAGCCAAGAAGTGGATACTGTGGGGGGCTACACCTTC	CASSQEVDTVGGYTF
once	TRBJ1-1	TRBV5-1	.	TGCGCCAGCAGAAATTACGGGAACACTGAAGCTTTCTTT	CASRNYGNTEAFF
.	TRBJ1-1	TRBV28	.	TGTGCCAGCGGAAGGAGGTTTATAGCTGAAGCTTTCTTT	CASGRRFIAEAFF
once	TRBJ2-1	TRBV28	.	TGTGCCAGCAGTATACCGGGACTCCTCGAACTTGAGCAGTTCTTC	CASSIPGLLELEQFF
.	TRBJ2-2	TRBV10-3	.	TGTGCCATCTGGAGTGAAGCGAACACCGGGGAGCTGTTTTTT	CAIWSEANTGELFF
.	TRBJ2-7	TRBV30	TRBD2	TGTGCCTGGGGAACTAGCGGGCACTCCTACGAGCAGTACTTC	CAWGTSGHSYEQYF
.	TRBJ2-5	TRBV7-3	.	TGTGCCAGCAGCCTTGTCGCCCGCGAGACCCAGTACTTC	CASSLVARETQYF
.	TRBJ1-1	TRBV2	.	TGTGCCAGCAGTGTGGACACTGAAGCTTTCTTT	CASSVDTEAFF